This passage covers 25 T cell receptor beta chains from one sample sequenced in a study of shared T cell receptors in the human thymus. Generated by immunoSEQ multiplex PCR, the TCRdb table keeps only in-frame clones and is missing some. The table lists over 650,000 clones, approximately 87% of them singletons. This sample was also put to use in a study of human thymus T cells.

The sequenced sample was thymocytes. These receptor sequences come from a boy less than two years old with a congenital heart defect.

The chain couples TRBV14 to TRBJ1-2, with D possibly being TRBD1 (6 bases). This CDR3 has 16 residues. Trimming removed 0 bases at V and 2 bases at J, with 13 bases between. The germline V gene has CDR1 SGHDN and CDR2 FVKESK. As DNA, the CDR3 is TGTGCCAGCAGCCAAGATTGGGCAGGGGCAAACTATGGCTACACCTTC. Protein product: CASSQDWAGANYGYTF.

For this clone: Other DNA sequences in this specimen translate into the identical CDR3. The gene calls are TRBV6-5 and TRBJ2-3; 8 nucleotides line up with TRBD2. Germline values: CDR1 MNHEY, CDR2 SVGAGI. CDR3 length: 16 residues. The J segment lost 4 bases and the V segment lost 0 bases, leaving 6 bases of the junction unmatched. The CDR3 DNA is TGTGCCAGCAGTTACTCAGGGAGCGGGAGCCCAGATACGCAGTATTTT. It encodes CASSYSGSGSPDTQYF.

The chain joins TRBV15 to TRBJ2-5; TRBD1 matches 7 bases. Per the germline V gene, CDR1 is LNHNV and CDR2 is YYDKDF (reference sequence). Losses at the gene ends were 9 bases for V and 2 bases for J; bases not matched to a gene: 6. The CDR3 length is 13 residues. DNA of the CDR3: TGTGCCACTAATGGACAGGCTCAAGAGACCCAGTACTTC. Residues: CATNGQAQETQYF.

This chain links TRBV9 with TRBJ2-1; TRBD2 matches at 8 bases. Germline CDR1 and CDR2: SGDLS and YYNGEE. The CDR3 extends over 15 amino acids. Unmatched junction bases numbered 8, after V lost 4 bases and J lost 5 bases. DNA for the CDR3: TGTGCCAGCAGCAAGCGGGAGAGGGGACACAATGAGCAGTTCTTC. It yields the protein CASSKRERGHNEQFF.

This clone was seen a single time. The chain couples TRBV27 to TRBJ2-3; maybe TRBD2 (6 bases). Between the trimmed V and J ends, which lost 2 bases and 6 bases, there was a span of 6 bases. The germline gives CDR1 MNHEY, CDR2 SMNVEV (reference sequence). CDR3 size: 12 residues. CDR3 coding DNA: TGTGCCAGCAGTTTAGGAGGGGATACGCAGTATTTT. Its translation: CASSLGGDTQYF.

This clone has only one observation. The CDR3 loop is CASSDVGPAFF. The CDR3 region has the DNA TGTGCCAGCAGTGACGTGGGCCCAGCTTTCTTT. The chain links TRBV6-1 to TRBJ1-1; D is unclear. Trimming stripped 3 bases from V and 10 bases from J, with 9 bases between. This CDR3 is built from 11 residues. The germline gives CDR1 MNHNS, CDR2 SASEGT.

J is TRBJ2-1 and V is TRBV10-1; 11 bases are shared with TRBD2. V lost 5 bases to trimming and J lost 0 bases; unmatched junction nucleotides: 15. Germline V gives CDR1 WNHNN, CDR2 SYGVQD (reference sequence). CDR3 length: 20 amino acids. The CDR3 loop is CASSSLPGLAVISSYNEQFF. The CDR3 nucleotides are TGCGCCAGCAGTTCACTACCGGGACTAGCGGTAATAAGCTCCTACAATGAGCAGTTCTTC.

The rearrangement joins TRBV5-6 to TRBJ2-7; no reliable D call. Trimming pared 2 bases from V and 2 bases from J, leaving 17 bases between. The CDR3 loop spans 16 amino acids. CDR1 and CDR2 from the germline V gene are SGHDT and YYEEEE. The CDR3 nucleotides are TGTGCCAGCAGCTTCTGGCAGGCCCAGGTAACCTACGAGCAGTACTTC. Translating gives CASSFWQAQVTYEQYF.

The CDR3 DNA reads as TGTGCCAGCAGCGAACCAACTAAACGACCGCCCCGACCACCGTACGAGCAGTACTTC. Amino acids: CASSEPTKRPPRPPYEQYF. The V call is TRBV2, the J call TRBJ2-7; D gene uncertain. The CDR3 sequence is 19 residues long. Trimming cost V 6 bases and J 4 bases, with 31 bases left between them. Germline V gene data show CDR1 as SNHLY and CDR2 as FYNNEI.

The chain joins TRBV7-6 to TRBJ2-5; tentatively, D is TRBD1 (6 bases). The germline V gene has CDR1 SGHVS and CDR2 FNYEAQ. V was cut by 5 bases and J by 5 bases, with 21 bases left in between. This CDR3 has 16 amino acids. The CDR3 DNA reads TGTGCCAGCAGCCCGACCGCGTCTGGGGGCAATGAGACCCAGTACTTC. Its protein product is CASSPTASGGNETQYF.

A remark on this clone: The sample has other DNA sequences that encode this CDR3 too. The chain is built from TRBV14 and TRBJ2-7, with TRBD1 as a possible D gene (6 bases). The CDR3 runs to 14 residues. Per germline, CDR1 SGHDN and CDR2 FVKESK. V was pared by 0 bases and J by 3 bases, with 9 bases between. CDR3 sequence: CASSQDTGRYEQYF. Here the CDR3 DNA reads TGTGCCAGCAGCCAAGATACAGGGCGCTACGAGCAGTACTTC.

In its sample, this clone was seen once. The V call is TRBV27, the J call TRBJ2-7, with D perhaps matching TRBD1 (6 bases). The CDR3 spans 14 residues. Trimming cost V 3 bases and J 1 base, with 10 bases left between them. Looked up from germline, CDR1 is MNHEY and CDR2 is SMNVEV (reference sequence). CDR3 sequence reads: CASSFTQGSYEQYF. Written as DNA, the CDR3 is TGTGCCAGCAGTTTTACTCAGGGGTCCTACGAGCAGTACTTC.

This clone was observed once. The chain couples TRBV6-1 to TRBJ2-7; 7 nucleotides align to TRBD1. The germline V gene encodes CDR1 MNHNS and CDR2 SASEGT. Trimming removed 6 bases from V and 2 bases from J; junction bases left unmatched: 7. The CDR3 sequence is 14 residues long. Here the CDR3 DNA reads TGTGCCAGCAGACCCCGGGACAGAACCTACGAGCAGTACTTC. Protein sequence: CASRPRDRTYEQYF.

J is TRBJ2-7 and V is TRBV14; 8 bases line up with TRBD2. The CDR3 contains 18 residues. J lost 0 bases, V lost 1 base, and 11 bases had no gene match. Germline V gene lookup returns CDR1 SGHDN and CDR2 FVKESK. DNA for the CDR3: TGTGCCAGCAGCCAAGGAGCGGGAGAGGATAATTACTCCTACGAGCAGTACTTC. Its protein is CASSQGAGEDNYSYEQYF.

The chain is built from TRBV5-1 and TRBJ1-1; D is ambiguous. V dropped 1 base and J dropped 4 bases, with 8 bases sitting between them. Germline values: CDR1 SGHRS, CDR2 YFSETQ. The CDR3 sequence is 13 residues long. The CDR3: CASSLRDGTEAFF. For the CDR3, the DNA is TGCGCCAGCAGCTTGCGAGATGGCACTGAAGCTTTCTTT.

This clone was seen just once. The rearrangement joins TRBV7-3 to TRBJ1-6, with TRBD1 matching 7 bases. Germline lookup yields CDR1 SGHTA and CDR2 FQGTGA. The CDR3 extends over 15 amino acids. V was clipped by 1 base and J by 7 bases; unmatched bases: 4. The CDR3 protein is CASSLKVRGNSPLHF. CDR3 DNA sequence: TGTGCCAGCAGCTTAAAGGTCAGGGGGAATTCACCCCTCCACTTT.

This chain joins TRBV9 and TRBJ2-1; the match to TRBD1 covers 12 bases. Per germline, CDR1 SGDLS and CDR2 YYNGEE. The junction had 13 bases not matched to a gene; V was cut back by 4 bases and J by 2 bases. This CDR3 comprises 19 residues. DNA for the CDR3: TGTGCCAGCAGCCATTCCGGGACAGGGGGCCCGTACACCTACAATGAGCAGTTCTTC. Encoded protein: CASSHSGTGGPYTYNEQFF.

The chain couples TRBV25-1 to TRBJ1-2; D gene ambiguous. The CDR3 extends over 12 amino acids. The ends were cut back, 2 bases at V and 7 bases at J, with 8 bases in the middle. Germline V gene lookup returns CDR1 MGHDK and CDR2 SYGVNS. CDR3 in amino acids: CASSEVRIGYTF. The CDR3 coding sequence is TGTGCCAGCAGTGAAGTGAGGATTGGCTACACCTTC.

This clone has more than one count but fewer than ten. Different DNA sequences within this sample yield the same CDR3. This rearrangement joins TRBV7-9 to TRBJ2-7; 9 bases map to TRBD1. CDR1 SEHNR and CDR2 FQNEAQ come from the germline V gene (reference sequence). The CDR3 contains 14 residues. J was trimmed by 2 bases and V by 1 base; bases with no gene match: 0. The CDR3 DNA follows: TGTGCCAGCAGCTTAGGGACAGGGGCCTACGAGCAGTACTTC. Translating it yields CASSLGTGAYEQYF.

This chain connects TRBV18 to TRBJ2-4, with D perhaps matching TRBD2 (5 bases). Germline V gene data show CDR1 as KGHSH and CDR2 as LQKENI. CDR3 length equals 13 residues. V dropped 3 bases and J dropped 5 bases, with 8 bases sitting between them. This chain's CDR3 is CASSPEGQNIQYF. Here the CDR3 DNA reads TGTGCCAGCTCACCCGAGGGCCAAAACATTCAGTACTTC.

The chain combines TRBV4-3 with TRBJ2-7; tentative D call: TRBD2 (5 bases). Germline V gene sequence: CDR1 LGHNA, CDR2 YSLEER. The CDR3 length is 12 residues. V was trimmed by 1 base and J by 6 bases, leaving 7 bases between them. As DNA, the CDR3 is TGCGCCAGCAGCCAAGCCGGGATCGAGCAGTACTTC. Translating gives CASSQAGIEQYF.

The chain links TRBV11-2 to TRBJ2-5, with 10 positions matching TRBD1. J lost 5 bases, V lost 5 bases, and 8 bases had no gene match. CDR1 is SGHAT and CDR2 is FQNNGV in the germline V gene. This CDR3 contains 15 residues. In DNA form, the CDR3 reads TGTGCCAGCAGCCTTAGGACAGGGGGGAAGGAGACCCAGTACTTC. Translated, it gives CASSLRTGGKETQYF.

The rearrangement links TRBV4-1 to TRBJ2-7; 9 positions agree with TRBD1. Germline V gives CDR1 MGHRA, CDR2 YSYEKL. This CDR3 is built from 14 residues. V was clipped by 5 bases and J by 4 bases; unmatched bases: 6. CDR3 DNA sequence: TGCGCCAGCAGCGACCGGGACAGGGCTTACGAGCAGTACTTC. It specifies CASSDRDRAYEQYF.

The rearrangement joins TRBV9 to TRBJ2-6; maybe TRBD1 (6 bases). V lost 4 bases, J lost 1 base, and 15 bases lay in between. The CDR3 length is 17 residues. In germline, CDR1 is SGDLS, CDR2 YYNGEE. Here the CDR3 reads CASSTRLQGSGANVLTF. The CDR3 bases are TGTGCCAGCAGCACAAGGCTACAGGGATCTGGGGCCAACGTCCTGACTTTC.

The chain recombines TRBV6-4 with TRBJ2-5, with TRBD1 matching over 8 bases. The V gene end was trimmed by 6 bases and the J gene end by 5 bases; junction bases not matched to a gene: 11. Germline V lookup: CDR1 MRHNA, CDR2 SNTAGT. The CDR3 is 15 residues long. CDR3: CASRRTGRNDETQYF. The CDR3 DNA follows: TGTGCCAGCAGACGGACAGGGAGGAACGATGAGACCCAGTACTTC.